Listed below are T cell receptor beta chains from one sample, sequenced in a study of blood T cell repertoires in COVID-19. The method was immunoSEQ multiplex PCR; TCRdb's version includes in-frame clones alone and lacks a portion of them. This table holds about 180,000 clones, roughly 88% found once. The specimen sequenced was peripheral blood. The receptors here all came from a woman aged 25 to 39 with acute or convalescent COVID-19. Both conserved end residues are part of each CDR3. The D gene is left open where the match is weak. Clone size appears in some rows only: once, few, many, or a class for an expanded clone.

D gene	V gene	clone size	J gene	CDR3 protein	CDR3 DNA
-	TRBV7-8	-	TRBJ1-2	CASSPRGRLRGYTF	TGTGCCAGCAGCCCAAGGGGCAGGTTACGTGGCTACACCTTC
TRBD2	TRBV10-3	-	TRBJ2-1	CAIMSGTPSYNEQFF	TGTGCCATCATGAGCGGGACCCCCTCCTACAATGAGCAGTTCTTC
-	TRBV5-4	few	TRBJ2-2	CASSWGSRETGELFF	TGTGCCAGCAGCTGGGGCAGTCGTGAAACCGGGGAGCTGTTTTTT
TRBD2	TRBV7-2	-	TRBJ2-1	CASSWPRTSGRYEQFF	TGTGCCAGCAGCTGGCCCCGGACTAGCGGGAGATATGAGCAGTTCTTC
TRBD2	TRBV23-1	-	TRBJ2-2	CAKISQGRLAGLIPRTGELFF	TGCGCCAAAATCTCCCAAGGCCGACTAGCGGGTTTAATCCCTCGCACCGGGGAGCTGTTTTTT
-	TRBV9	-	TRBJ2-1	CASSDGTDSANNEQFF	TGTGCCAGCAGCGATGGGACTGACTCAGCGAACAATGAGCAGTTCTTC
-	TRBV15	-	TRBJ1-1	CATSGRGKGGTNTEAFF	TGTGCCACCAGCGGCCGCGGGAAGGGTGGAACGAACACTGAAGCTTTCTTT
-	TRBV15	few	TRBJ1-2	CATSRRSDSYGYTF	TGTGCCACCAGCAGAAGATCGGACAGTTATGGCTACACCTTC
-	TRBV28	-	TRBJ2-7	CASSWASYEQYF	TGTGCCAGCAGTTGGGCGAGCTACGAGCAGTACTTC
TRBD2	TRBV24-1	-	TRBJ2-1	CATGGRAINEQFF	TGTGCCACCGGAGGGAGGGCCATCAATGAGCAGTTCTTC
-	TRBV2	-	TRBJ2-1	CASTGGPEQFF	TGTGCCAGCACGGGGGGCCCCGAGCAGTTCTTC